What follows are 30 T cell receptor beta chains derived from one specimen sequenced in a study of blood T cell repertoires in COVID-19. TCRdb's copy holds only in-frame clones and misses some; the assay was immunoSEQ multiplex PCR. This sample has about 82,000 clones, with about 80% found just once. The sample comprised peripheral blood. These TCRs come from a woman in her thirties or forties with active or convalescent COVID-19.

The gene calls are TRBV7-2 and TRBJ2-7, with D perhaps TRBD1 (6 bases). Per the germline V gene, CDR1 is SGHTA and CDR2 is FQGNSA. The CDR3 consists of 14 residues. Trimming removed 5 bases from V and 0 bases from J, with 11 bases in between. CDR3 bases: TGTGCCAGCAGCCTGACAGGACCCTCCTACGAGCAGTACTTC. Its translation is CASSLTGPSYEQYF.

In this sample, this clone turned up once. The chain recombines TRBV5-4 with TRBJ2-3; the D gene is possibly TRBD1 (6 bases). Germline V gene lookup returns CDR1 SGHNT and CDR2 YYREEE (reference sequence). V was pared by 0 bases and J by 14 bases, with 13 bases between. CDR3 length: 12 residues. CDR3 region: CASSLDRDIWYF. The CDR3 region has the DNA TGTGCCAGCAGCTTGGATAGGGACATTTGGTATTTT.

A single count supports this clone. This chain's CDR3 is CATSDGRGGFQPQHF. CDR3 in DNA: TGTGCCACCAGTGATGGGCGTGGGGGGTTTCAGCCCCAGCATTTT. The chain employs TRBV24-1 and TRBJ1-5, with D maybe TRBD1 (5 bases). Trimming removed 3 bases from V and 6 bases from J, with 14 bases in between. CDR1 and CDR2 from the germline V gene are KGHDR and SFDVKD. There are 15 residues in the CDR3.

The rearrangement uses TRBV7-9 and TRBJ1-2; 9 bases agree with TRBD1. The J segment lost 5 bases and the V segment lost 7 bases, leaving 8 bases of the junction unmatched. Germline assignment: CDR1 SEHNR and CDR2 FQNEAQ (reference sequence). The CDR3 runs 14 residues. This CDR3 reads CASTPGQGEYGYTF. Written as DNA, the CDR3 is TGTGCCAGCACCCCGGGACAGGGTGAATATGGCTACACCTTC.

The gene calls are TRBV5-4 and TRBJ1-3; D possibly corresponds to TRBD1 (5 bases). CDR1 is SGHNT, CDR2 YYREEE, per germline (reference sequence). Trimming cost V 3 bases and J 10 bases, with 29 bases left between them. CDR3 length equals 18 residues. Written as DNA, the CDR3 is TGTGCCAGCAGCTGGGGGGGATTTGGACAAAGCCGTCCTGGGACCATATATTTT. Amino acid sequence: CASSWGGFGQSRPGTIYF.

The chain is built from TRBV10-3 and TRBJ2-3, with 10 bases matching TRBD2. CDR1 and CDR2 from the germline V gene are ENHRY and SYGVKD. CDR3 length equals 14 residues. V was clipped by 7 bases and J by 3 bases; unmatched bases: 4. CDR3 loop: CAITLAGGTDTQYF. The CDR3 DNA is TGTGCCATCACTTTAGCGGGAGGAACAGATACGCAGTATTTT.

The CDR3 DNA is TGTGCCAGTAGTATAGATCAGGGGGACAGACCTCAGCCCCAGCATTTT. Amino acids: CASSIDQGDRPQPQHF. The chain couples TRBV19 to TRBJ1-5, with 7 positions matching TRBD1. The ends lost 0 bases at V and 6 bases at J; junction bases unmatched: 8. The CDR3 is 16 residues long. The germline V gene has CDR1 LNHDA and CDR2 SQIVND (reference sequence). The variable domain in full, completed from reference TRBV19 and TRBJ1-5, reads DGGITQSPKYLFRKEGQNVTLSCEQNLNHDAMYWYRQDPGQGLRLIYYSQIVNDFQKGDIAEGYSVSREKKESFPLTVTSAQKNPTAFYLCASSIDQGDRPQPQHFGDGTRLSIL.

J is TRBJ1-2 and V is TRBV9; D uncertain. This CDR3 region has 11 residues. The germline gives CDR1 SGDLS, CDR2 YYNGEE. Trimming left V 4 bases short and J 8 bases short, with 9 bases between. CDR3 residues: CASSLSGGYTF. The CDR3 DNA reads TGTGCCAGCAGCTTATCCGGGGGCTACACCTTC. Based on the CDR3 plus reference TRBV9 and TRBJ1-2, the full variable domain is DSGVTQTPKHLITATGQRVTLRCSPRSGDLSVYWYQQSLDQGLQFLIQYYNGEERAKGNILERFSAQQFPDLHSELNLSSLELGDSALYFCASSLSGGYTFGSGTRLTVV.

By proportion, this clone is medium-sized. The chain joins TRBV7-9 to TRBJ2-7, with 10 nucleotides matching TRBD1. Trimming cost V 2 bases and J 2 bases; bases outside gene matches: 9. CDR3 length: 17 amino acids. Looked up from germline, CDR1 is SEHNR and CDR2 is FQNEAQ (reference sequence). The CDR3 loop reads CASSLSPGQGVPYEQYF. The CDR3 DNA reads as TGTGCCAGCAGCTTATCCCCCGGACAGGGGGTTCCCTACGAGCAGTACTTC.

The CDR3 DNA reads TGTGCCAGCAGCTTATGGTCGGGATCTCAGCCCCAGCATTTT. Translation gives CASSLWSGSQPQHF. The chain uses TRBV11-2 and TRBJ1-5; D not certain. CDR1 and CDR2 (germline): SGHAT, FQNNGV. The CDR3 spans 14 residues. V dropped 2 bases and J dropped 6 bases, with 11 bases sitting between them.

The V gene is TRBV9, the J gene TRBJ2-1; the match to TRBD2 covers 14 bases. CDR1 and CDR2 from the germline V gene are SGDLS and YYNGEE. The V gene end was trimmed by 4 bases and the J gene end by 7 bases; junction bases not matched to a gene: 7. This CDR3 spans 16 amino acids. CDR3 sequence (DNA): TGTGCCAGCAGCATACGACTAGCGGGGGGGCCTAATGAGCAGTTCTTC. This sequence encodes CASSIRLAGGPNEQFF.

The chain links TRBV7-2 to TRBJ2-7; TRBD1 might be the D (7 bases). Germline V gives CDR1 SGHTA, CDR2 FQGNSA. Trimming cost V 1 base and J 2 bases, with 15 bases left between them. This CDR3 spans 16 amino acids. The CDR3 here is CASSLVLGGQPYEQYF. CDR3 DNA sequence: TGTGCCAGCAGCTTAGTTCTGGGGGGACAGCCCTACGAGCAGTACTTC. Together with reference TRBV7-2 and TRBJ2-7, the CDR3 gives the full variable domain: GAGVSQSPSNKVTEKGKDVELRCDPISGHTALYWYRQSLGQGLEFLIYFQGNSAPDKSGLPSDRFSAERTGGSVSTLTIQRTQQEDSAVYLCASSLVLGGQPYEQYFGPGTRLTVT.

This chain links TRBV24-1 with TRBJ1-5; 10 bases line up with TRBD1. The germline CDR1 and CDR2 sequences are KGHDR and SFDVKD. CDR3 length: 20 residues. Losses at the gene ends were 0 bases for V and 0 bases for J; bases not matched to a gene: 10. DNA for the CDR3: TGTGCCACCAGTGATTTGGGGGGACAGGGGAAAGGCTATAGCAATCAGCCCCAGCATTTT. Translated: CATSDLGGQGKGYSNQPQHF.

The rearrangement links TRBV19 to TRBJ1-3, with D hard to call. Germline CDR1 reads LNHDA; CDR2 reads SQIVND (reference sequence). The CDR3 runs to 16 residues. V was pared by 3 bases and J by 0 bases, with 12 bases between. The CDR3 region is CASSILAGGSGNTIYF. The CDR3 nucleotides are TGTGCCAGTAGTATTTTAGCGGGAGGCTCTGGAAACACCATATATTTT.

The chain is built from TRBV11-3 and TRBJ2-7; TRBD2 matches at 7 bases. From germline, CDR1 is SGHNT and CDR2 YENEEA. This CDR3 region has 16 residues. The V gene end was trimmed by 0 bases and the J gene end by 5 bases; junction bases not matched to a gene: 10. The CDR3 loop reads CASSLEGLDNWNEQYF. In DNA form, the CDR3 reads TGTGCCAGCAGCTTAGAAGGACTAGATAATTGGAACGAGCAGTACTTC.

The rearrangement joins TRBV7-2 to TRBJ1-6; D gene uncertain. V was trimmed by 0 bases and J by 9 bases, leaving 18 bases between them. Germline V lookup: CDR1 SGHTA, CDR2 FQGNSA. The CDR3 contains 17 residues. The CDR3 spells CASSLAISRDAFSPLHF. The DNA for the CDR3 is TGTGCCAGCAGCTTAGCAATAAGTCGGGATGCATTTTCACCCCTCCACTTT.

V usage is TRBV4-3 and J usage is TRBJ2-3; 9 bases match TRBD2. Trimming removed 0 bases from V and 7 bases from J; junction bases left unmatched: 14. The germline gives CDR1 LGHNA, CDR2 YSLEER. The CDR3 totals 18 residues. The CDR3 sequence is CASSQESGTSGSRNTQYF. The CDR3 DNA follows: TGCGCCAGCAGCCAAGAGAGCGGCACTAGCGGGTCAAGGAATACGCAGTATTTT.

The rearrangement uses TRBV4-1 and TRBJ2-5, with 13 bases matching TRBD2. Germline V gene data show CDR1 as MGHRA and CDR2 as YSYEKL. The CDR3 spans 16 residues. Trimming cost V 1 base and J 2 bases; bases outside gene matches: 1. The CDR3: CASSQALAGGQETQYF. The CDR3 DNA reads TGCGCCAGCAGCCAAGCACTAGCGGGAGGGCAAGAGACCCAGTACTTC.

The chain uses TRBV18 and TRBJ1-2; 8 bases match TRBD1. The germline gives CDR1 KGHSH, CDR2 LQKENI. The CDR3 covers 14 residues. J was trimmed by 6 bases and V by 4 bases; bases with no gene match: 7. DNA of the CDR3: TGTGCCAGCTCACTCGCCAGGACAGGGCATGGCTACACCTTC. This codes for CASSLARTGHGYTF.

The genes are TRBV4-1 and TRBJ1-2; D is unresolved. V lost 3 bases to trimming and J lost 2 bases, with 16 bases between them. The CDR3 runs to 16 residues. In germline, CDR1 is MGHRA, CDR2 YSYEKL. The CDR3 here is CASSHPSFGGNYGYTF. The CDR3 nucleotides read TGCGCCAGCAGCCACCCCTCCTTTGGAGGGAACTATGGCTACACCTTC.

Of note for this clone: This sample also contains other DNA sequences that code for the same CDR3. The CDR3 sequence: CAWSVLQGEAEAFF. In DNA form, the CDR3 reads TGTGCCTGGAGTGTACTTCAGGGGGAGGCTGAAGCTTTCTTT. This sequence joins TRBV30 and TRBJ1-1, with TRBD1 matching over 7 bases. Germline CDR1 reads GTSNPN; CDR2 reads SVGIG (reference sequence). V gave up 0 bases and J gave up 6 bases; unmatched junction bases: 7. This CDR3 spans 14 amino acids.

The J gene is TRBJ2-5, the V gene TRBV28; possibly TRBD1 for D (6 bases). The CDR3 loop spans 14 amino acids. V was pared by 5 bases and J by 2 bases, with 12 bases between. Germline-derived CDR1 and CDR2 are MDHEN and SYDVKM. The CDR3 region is CASSVPGVQETQYF. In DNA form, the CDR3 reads TGTGCCAGCAGTGTCCCAGGGGTTCAAGAGACCCAGTACTTC.

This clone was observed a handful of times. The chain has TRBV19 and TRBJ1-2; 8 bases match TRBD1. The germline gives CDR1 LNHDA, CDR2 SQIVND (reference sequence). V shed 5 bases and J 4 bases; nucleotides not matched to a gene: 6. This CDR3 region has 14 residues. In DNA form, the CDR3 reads TGTGCCAGTAGTCTCCGGGACAGGCCCTATGGCTACACCTTC. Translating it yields CASSLRDRPYGYTF.

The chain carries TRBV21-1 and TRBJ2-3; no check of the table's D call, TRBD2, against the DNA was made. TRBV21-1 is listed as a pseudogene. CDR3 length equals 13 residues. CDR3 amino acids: CASVGRGGDTQYF. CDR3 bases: TGTGCCAGCGTGGGGAGGGGGGGAGATACGCAGTATTTT.

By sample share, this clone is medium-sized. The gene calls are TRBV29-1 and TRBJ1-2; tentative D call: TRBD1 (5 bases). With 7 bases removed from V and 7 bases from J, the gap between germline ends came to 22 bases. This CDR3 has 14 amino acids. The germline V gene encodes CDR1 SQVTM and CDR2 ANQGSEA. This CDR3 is CSASGGQGSLGYTF. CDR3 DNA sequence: TGCAGCGCCTCGGGGGGTCAGGGTAGTCTTGGCTACACCTTC.

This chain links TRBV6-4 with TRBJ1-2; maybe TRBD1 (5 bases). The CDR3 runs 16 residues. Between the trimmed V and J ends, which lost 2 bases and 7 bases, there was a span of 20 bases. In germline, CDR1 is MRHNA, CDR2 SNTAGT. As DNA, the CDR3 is TGTGCCAGCAGTGACGGCCTGGGGCGGAACGTTGGTGGCTACACCTTC. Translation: CASSDGLGRNVGGYTF.

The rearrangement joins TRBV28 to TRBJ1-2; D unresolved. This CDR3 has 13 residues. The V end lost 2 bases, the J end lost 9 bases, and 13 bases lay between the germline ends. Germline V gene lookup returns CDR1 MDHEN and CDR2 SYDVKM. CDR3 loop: CASSLPPGSRYTF. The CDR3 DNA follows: TGTGCCAGCAGTTTACCGCCGGGGAGCCGCTACACCTTC.

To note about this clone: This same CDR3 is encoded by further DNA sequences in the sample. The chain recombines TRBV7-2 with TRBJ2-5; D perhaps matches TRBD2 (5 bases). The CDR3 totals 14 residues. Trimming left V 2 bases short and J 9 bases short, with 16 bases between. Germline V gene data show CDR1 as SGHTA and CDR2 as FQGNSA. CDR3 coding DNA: TGTGCCAGCAGCTTAATCCAAGAGGGTGGGGCCCAGTACTTC. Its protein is CASSLIQEGGAQYF.

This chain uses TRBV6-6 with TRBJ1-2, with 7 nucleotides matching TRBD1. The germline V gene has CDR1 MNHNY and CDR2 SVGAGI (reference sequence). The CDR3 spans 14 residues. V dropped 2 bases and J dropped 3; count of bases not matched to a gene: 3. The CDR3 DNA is TGTGCCAGCAGTTACGGAACAGGGGACTATGGCTACACCTTC. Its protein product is CASSYGTGDYGYTF.

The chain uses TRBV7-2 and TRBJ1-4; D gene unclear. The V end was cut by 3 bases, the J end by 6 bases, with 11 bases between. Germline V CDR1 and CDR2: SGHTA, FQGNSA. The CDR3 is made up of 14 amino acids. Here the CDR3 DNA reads TGTGCCAGCAGCTTGACACTCTCGGATGAAAAACTGTTTTTT. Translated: CASSLTLSDEKLFF.